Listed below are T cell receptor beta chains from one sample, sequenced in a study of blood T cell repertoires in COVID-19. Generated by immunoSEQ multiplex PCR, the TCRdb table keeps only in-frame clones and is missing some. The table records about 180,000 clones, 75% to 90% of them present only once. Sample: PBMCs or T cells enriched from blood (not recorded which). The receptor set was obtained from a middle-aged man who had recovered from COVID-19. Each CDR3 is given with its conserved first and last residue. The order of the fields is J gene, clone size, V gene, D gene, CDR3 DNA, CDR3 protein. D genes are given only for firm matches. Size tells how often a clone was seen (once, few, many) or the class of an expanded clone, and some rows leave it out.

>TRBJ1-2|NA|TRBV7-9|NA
TGTGCCAGCAGCTTAGGGGCGGGGCAGGATGGCTACACCTTC
CASSLGAGQDGYTF
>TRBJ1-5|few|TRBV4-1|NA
TGCGCCAGCAGCCAAGAAAGGACTCACGGCCAGCCCCAGCATTTT
CASSQERTHGQPQHF
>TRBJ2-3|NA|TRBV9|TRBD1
TGTGCCAGCAGCCCTCAGGGGGGGACAGGGACAGATACGCAGTATTTT
CASSPQGGTGTDTQYF
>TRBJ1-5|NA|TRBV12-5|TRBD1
TGTGCTAGTGGTTTGGCCTTGATTAGGGACAGAAATCAGCCCCAGCATTTT
CASGLALIRDRNQPQHF
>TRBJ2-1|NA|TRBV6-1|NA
TGTGCCAGCAGTGAACCGAGCGGGCGTGAGCAGTTCTTC
CASSEPSGREQFF
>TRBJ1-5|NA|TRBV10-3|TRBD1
TGTGCCATCAGTGAGTCGACATGGACAGGGGGGAATCAGCCCCAGCATTTT
CAISESTWTGGNQPQHF
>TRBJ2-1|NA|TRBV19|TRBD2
TGTGCCAGTAACCCTAGCGGGGGGGGGTTTTATGAGCAGTTCTTC
CASNPSGGGFYEQFF
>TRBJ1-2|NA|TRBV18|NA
TGTGCCAGCTCACCACGTGAACAGGGAGGGAGCTACACCTTC
CASSPREQGGSYTF
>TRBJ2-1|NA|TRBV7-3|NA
TGTGCCAGCAGCCCGGAAAGCGACTCCTACAATGAGCAGTTCTTC
CASSPESDSYNEQFF
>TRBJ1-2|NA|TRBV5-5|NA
TGTGCCAGCAGCTGGACAATTGATGGCTACACCTTC
CASSWTIDGYTF
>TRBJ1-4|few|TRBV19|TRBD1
TGTGCCAGTACCCAGGGGGTGAATGAAAAACTGTTTTTT
CASTQGVNEKLFF
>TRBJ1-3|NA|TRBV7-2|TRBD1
TGTGCCAGCAGCACCCGGACAGGGGGAGGAAACACCATATATTTT
CASSTRTGGGNTIYF
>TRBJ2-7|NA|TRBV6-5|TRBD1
TGTGCCAGCAGTACGGGACAGGGAACCTACGAGCAGTACTTC
CASSTGQGTYEQYF
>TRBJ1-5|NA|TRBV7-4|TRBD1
TGTGCCAGCAGCTCCCCCGGGACAGCCACACATCAGCCCCAGCATTTT
CASSSPGTATHQPQHF
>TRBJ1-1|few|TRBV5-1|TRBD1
TGCGCCAGCAGCTTGCTTGGGCAGGGGGTGAACACTGAAGCTTTCTTT
CASSLLGQGVNTEAFF
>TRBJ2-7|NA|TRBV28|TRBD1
TGTGCCAGCAGTTCTCCCCTAGGGGTAAAGGGGGCGCCGGGGGAGCAGTACTTC
CASSSPLGVKGAPGEQYF
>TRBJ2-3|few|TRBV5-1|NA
TGCGCCAGCAGCTCCGGACAGAGCACAGATACGCAGTATTTT
CASSSGQSTDTQYF
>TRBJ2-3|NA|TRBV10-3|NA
TGTGCCATCAGTGAGTTGTTAGGGGCCGGAGATACGCAGTATTTT
CAISELLGAGDTQYF
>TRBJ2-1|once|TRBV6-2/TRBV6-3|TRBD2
TGTGCCAGCAGTCTAGCGGGAGTATCCTACAATGAGCAGTTCTTC
CASSLAGVSYNEQFF
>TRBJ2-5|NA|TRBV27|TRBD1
TGTGCCAGCAGTCCTCTACCGGGGACAGGGGACCTGAGGGGGACCCAGTACTTC
CASSPLPGTGDLRGTQYF
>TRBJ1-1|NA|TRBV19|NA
TGTGCCAGTAGTATCCCTCGTGAAGCTTTCTTT
CASSIPREAFF
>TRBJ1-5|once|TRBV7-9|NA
TGTGCCAGCAGCCCTCCGGGAGGGGGCAATCAGCCCCAGCATTTT
CASSPPGGGNQPQHF
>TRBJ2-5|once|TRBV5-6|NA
TGTGCCAGCAGCTCGACAGGTCACCAAGAGACCCAGTACTTC
CASSSTGHQETQYF
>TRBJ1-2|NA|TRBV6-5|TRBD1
TGTGCCAGCAGTTACTCCCGGACAGGGGAGTACGGCTACACCTTC
CASSYSRTGEYGYTF
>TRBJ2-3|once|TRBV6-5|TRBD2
TGTGCCATCAGTATGACTAGCGGAGGCACAGATACGCAGTATTTT
CAISMTSGGTDTQYF
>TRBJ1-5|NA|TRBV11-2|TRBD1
TGTGCCAGCAGCATACAGGGGAGCAATCAGCCCCAGCATTTT
CASSIQGSNQPQHF
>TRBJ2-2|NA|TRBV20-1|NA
TGCAGTGCTAGTCCCGTAGCCGGGGAGCTGTTTTTT
CSASPVAGELFF
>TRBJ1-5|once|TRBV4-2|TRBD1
TGTGCCAGCAGCCAAGATCCCCAGGGGGCAATTGGGCAGCCCCAGCATTTT
CASSQDPQGAIGQPQHF
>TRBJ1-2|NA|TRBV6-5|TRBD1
TGTGCCAGCAGTAGTCGACAGGGGGCTAGCTATGGCTACACCTTC
CASSSRQGASYGYTF